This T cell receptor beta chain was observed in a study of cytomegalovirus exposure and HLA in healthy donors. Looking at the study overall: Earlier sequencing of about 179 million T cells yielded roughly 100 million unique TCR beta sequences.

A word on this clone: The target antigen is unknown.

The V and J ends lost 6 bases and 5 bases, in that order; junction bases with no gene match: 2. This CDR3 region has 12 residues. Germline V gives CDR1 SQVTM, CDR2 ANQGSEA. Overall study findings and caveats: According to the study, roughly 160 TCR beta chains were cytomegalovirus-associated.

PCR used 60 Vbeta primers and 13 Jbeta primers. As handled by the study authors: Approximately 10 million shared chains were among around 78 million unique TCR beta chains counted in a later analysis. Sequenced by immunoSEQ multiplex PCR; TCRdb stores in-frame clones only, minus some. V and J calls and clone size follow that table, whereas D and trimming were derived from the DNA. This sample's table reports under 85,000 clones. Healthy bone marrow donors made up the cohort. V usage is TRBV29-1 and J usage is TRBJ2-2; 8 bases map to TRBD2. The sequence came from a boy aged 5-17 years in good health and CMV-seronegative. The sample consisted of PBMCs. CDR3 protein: CSVAGDTGELFF. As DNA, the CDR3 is TGCAGCGTAGCGGGAGATACCGGGGAGCTGTTTTTT.